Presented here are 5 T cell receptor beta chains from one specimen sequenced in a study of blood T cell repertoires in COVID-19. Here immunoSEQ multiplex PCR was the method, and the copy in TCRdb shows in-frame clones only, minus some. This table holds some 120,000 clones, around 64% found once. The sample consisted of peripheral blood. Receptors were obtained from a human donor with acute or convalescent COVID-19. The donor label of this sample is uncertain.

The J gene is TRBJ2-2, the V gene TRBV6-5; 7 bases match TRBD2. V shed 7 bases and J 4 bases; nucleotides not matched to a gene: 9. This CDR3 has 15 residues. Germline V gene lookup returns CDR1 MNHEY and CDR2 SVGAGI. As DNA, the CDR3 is TGTGCCAGCAAGATCAGCGGGGTACCCACCGGGGAGCTGTTTTTT. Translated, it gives CASKISGVPTGELFF.

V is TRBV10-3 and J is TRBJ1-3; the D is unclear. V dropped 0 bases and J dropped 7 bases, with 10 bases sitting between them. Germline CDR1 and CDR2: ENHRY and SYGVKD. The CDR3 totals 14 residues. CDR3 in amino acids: CAISESTKANTIYF. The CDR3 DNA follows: TGTGCCATCAGTGAGTCGACAAAGGCGAACACCATATATTTT.

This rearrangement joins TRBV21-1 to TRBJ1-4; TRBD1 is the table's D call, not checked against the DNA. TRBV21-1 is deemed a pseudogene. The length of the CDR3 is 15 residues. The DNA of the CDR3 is TGTGCCAGCAGCAACGCGACAGGGGAGAATGAAAAACTGTTTTTT. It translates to CASSNATGENEKLFF.

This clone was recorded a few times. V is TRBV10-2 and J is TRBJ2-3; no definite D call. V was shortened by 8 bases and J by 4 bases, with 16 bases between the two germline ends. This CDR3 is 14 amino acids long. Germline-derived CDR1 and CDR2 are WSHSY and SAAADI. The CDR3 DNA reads TGCGCCAGCTTCGTGGCTAAAGAGGCAGATACGCAGTATTTT. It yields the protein CASFVAKEADTQYF.

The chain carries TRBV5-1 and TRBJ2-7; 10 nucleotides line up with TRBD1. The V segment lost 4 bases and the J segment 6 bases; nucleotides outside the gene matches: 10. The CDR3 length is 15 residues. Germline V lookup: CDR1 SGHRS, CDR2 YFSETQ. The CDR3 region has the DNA TGCGCCAGCAGCGGTTCGGGACAGGGGTTCGGCGAGCAGTACTTC. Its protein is CASSGSGQGFGEQYF.